The 24 T cell receptor beta chains in this list originate from one sample, sequenced in a study of blood T cell repertoires in COVID-19 (dated by TCRdb to the early 2020s). The library relied on the immunoSEQ multiplex PCR assay. TCRdb holds this immuneACCESS table with in-frame rearrangements only. Some clones are missing; in checked studies, unresolved V genes explain under half, and the rest has no known cause. The sample table shows approximately 250,000 clones, and over 75% are seen once. About 9.4% of the sample is in the top ten clones. The sample comprised peripheral blood. These receptors were collected from a woman in her sixties or seventies with COVID-19, enrolled during active disease.

This chain links TRBV30 with TRBJ2-3; 12 nucleotides line up with TRBD1. Trimming at V came to 5 bases and at J to 4 bases, leaving 1 base not matched to a gene. The germline V gene has CDR1 GTSNPN and CDR2 SVGIG (reference sequence). This CDR3 has 13 residues. CDR3 in amino acids: CAWGTGGADTQYF. DNA for the CDR3: TGTGCCTGGGGGACAGGGGGCGCAGATACGCAGTATTTT.

The genes are TRBV27 and TRBJ1-2; no definite D call. Germline lookup yields CDR1 MNHEY and CDR2 SMNVEV (reference sequence). The CDR3 extends over 13 amino acids. The V gene lost 0 bases and the J gene lost 4 bases, with 6 bases spanning the gap. In DNA form, the CDR3 reads TGTGCCAGCAGTTTATCCCCTAGCTATGGCTACACCTTC. Translation: CASSLSPSYGYTF.

The gene calls are TRBV11-2 and TRBJ2-5; 13 nucleotides agree with TRBD2. With V trimmed by 5 bases and J by 7 bases, 10 bases remained unmatched. The CDR3 is 16 amino acids. Germline-derived CDR1 and CDR2 are SGHAT and FQNNGV. The CDR3 here is CASSKLLAGGAGTQYF. The CDR3 region has the DNA TGTGCCAGCAGCAAACTACTAGCGGGGGGGGCAGGGACCCAGTACTTC.

J is TRBJ1-1 and V is TRBV19; D is possibly TRBD1 (6 bases). The CDR3 consists of 12 residues. Germline CDR1 is LNHDA and CDR2 is SQIVND (reference sequence). Between the trimmed V and J ends, which lost 2 bases and 7 bases, there was a span of 8 bases. CDR3 sequence reads: CASSILQGEAFF. In nucleotides, the CDR3 is TGTGCCAGTAGTATACTACAGGGTGAAGCTTTCTTT.

Concerning this clone: At the DNA level, this CDR3 is encoded by other sequences in the same sample as well. The chain recombines TRBV7-3 with TRBJ2-1; D is ambiguous. The CDR3 runs 11 residues. Germline V CDR1 and CDR2: SGHTA, FQGTGA. V was cut by 2 bases and J by 10 bases, with 6 bases left in between. CDR3 in DNA: TGTGCCAGCAGCTTATCCGGGGAGCAGTTCTTC. It yields the protein CASSLSGEQFF.

The CDR3 loop reads CASSSGTGAAEAFF. The CDR3 DNA sequence: TGTGCCAGCAGCTCCGGGACAGGGGCCGCGGAAGCTTTCTTT. The chain joins TRBV11-3 to TRBJ1-1, with 10 bases identical to TRBD1. This CDR3 region has 14 residues. Germline CDR1 SGHNT, CDR2 YENEEA. V lost 4 bases and J lost 8; bases outside the gene matches: 7. Full variable domain (remainder filled in from reference TRBV11-3 and TRBJ1-1): EAGVVQSPRYKIIEKKQPVAFWCNPISGHNTLYWYLQNLGQGPELLIRYENEEAVDDSQLPKDRFSAERLKGVDSTLKIQPAELGDSAVYLCASSSGTGAAEAFFGQGTRLTVV.

The chain links TRBV28 to TRBJ1-2; 8 bases are a match to TRBD1. The V gene end was trimmed by 7 bases and the J gene end by 5 bases; junction bases not matched to a gene: 6. The CDR3 totals 13 residues. In germline, CDR1 is MDHEN, CDR2 SYDVKM. The CDR3 loop reads CASNPGQVYGYTF. The DNA of the CDR3 is TGTGCCAGCAACCCGGGACAGGTTTATGGCTACACCTTC.

This clone has just a few counts. This rearrangement joins TRBV6-1 to TRBJ2-7, with 7 bases fitting TRBD1. CDR1 is MNHNS, CDR2 SASEGT, per germline. The CDR3 covers 16 residues. The junction had 11 bases not matched to a gene; V was cut back by 4 bases and J by 2 bases. CDR3 region: CASSGSFGQATYEQYF. The CDR3 bases are TGTGCCAGCAGTGGTTCTTTCGGACAGGCCACCTACGAGCAGTACTTC.

The rearrangement links TRBV3-1 (or the pseudogene TRBV3-2) to TRBJ1-5; weak D call: TRBD1 (5 bases). Looked up from germline, CDR1 is LGHDT and CDR2 is YNNKEL (reference sequence). The CDR3 totals 12 residues. With 8 bases removed from V and 6 bases from J, the gap between germline ends came to 11 bases. Written as DNA, the CDR3 is TGTGCCAGCGGGGGGAGGACTCAGCCCCAGCATTTT. Residues: CASGGRTQPQHF.

This clone was seen more than once but under ten times. CDR3 sequence (DNA): TGTGCCAGCAGCTATACTTCAGCGGGAAGAGAGACCCAGTACTTC. It specifies CASSYTSAGRETQYF. The chain recombines TRBV13 with TRBJ2-5; 7 positions match TRBD2. From germline, CDR1 is PRHDT and CDR2 FYEKMQ (reference sequence). V shed 4 bases and J 4 bases; nucleotides not matched to a gene: 9. This CDR3 has 15 amino acids.

V gene TRBV19 combines with J gene TRBJ1-5; 10 nucleotides align to TRBD1. CDR3 size: 17 residues. Trimming removed 7 bases from V and 6 bases from J; junction bases left unmatched: 15. Germline CDR1 LNHDA, CDR2 SQIVND (reference sequence). Here the CDR3 reads CASIWGRDRGSCQPQHF. The CDR3 DNA sequence: TGTGCCAGTATCTGGGGACGGGACAGGGGCTCTTGTCAGCCCCAGCATTTT.

V and J are TRBV29-1 and TRBJ2-3, with D hard to call. Germline CDR1 reads SQVTM; CDR2 reads ANQGSEA. The ends were cut back, 6 bases at V and 5 bases at J, with 6 bases in the middle. This CDR3 region has 10 residues. For the CDR3, the DNA is TGCAGCGTGGAGCAAGATACGCAGTATTTT. Translation: CSVEQDTQYF.

The V and J genes are TRBV5-1 and TRBJ2-5; 8 bases map to TRBD2. The germline gives CDR1 SGHRS, CDR2 YFSETQ. The CDR3 length is 13 residues. V shed 5 bases, J shed 4 bases, and the junction held 4 bases outside the gene matches. The CDR3 nucleotides read TGCGCCAGCAGGGTAGCGGGAATAGAGACCCAGTACTTC. Its protein product is CASRVAGIETQYF.

The chain combines TRBV12-5 with TRBJ2-7, with D unresolved. Germline V gene lookup returns CDR1 LGHNT and CDR2 FRNRAP. V was shortened by 1 base and J by 3 bases, with 7 bases between the two germline ends. This CDR3 is built from 13 residues. The CDR3 nucleotides are TGTGCTAGTGGTTTGGCCCGGAGCTACGAGCAGTACTTC. Translating it yields CASGLARSYEQYF.

This sequence joins TRBV30 and TRBJ1-1, with D unresolved. V was pared by 0 bases and J by 1 base, with 9 bases between. This CDR3 spans 14 amino acids. Germline V gene data show CDR1 as GTSNPN and CDR2 as SVGIG (reference sequence). CDR3 DNA: TGTGCCTGGAGTGTCAACAGTGGGAACACTGAAGCTTTCTTT. Translating it yields CAWSVNSGNTEAFF.

The chain links TRBV28 to TRBJ1-5, with 10 nucleotides matching TRBD1. The V gene end was trimmed by 6 bases and the J gene end by 4 bases; junction bases not matched to a gene: 9. CDR3 length: 16 residues. The germline gives CDR1 MDHEN, CDR2 SYDVKM. CDR3 in DNA: TGTGCCAGCAGCCCAGGGACAGGGGTGGGGAATCAGCCCCAGCATTTT. Its translation: CASSPGTGVGNQPQHF.

Note on this clone: The same CDR3 can be traced to other DNA sequences in this sample. The genes are TRBV28 and TRBJ1-1, with D perhaps TRBD1 (5 bases). CDR3 size: 14 residues. Germline lookup yields CDR1 MDHEN and CDR2 SYDVKM. The germline V and J ends were trimmed by 6 bases and 0 bases, with 11 bases remaining between them. The CDR3 nucleotides read TGTGCCAGCAGCCTCGGGGGGGTGAACACTGAAGCTTTCTTT. As protein: CASSLGGVNTEAFF.

V gene TRBV6-1 combines with J gene TRBJ1-3; D remains unclear. The CDR3 contains 15 residues. V was shortened by 0 bases and J by 7 bases, with 13 bases between the two germline ends. CDR1 and CDR2 from the germline V gene are MNHNS and SASEGT. CDR3: CASSEAPPEANTIYF. In DNA, the CDR3 is TGTGCCAGCAGTGAAGCCCCACCTGAGGCCAACACCATATATTTT.

The DNA for the CDR3 is TGTGCCACCAGCAGAGATCTGACAGCAACTAATGAAAAACTGTTTTTT. This encodes CATSRDLTATNEKLFF. V and J are TRBV15 and TRBJ1-4; tentatively, D is TRBD1 (5 bases). The CDR3 runs 16 residues. The V gene's germline CDR1 is LNHNV and CDR2 YYDKDF (reference sequence). Trimming left V 0 bases short and J 0 bases short, with 8 bases between.

The table lists this clone with a few counts. The rearrangement joins TRBV7-2 to TRBJ1-6, with D unclear. From germline, CDR1 is SGHTA and CDR2 FQGNSA. Trimming pared 5 bases from V and 7 bases from J, leaving 18 bases between. The CDR3 length is 16 residues. The CDR3 coding sequence is TGTGCCAGCAGCCGTGGGCGCCAGGAACCAAATTCACCCCTCCACTTT. This gives the protein CASSRGRQEPNSPLHF. Combining the CDR3 with reference TRBV7-2 and TRBJ1-6 gives the whole variable domain GAGVSQSPSNKVTEKGKDVELRCDPISGHTALYWYRQSLGQGLEFLIYFQGNSAPDKSGLPSDRFSAERTGGSVSTLTIQRTQQEDSAVYLCASSRGRQEPNSPLHFGNGTRLTVT.

The J gene is TRBJ1-2, the V gene TRBV30; TRBD1 might be the D (5 bases). Germline CDR1 reads GTSNPN; CDR2 reads SVGIG (reference sequence). Trimming stripped 7 bases from V and 0 bases from J, with 12 bases between. This CDR3 comprises 13 residues. Here the CDR3 reads CAYPQASNYGYTF. The CDR3 coding sequence is TGTGCCTACCCACAGGCGTCTAACTATGGCTACACCTTC.

The V gene is TRBV6-5, the J gene TRBJ1-2; D might be TRBD1 (6 bases). CDR3 length: 15 amino acids. V was trimmed by 6 bases and J by 2 bases, leaving 16 bases between them. Germline V gene data show CDR1 as MNHEY and CDR2 as SVGAGI. CDR3 sequence: CASSQRQAPNYGYTF. The CDR3 nucleotides read TGTGCCAGCAGCCAGAGACAGGCTCCGAACTATGGCTACACCTTC.

CDR3 in DNA: TGTGCCAGCAGTGACGGAGGTACTGAAGCTTTCTTT. Translating gives CASSDGGTEAFF. The chain combines TRBV2 with TRBJ1-1, with D unresolved. The CDR3 consists of 12 residues. V lost 3 bases and J lost 5, with 7 bases in between. Germline V gene sequence: CDR1 SNHLY, CDR2 FYNNEI. Full variable domain (missing parts from reference TRBV2 and TRBJ1-1): EPEVTQTPSHQVTQMGQEVILRCVPISNHLYFYWYRQILGQKVEFLVSFYNNEISEKSEIFDDQFSVERPDGSNFTLKIRSTKLEDSAMYFCASSDGGTEAFFGQGTRLTVV.

This chain uses TRBV5-6 with TRBJ1-1; 8 bases line up with TRBD1. Germline CDR1 reads SGHDT; CDR2 reads YYEEEE. Unmatched junction bases numbered 4, after V lost 0 bases and J lost 0 bases. The CDR3 length is 16 residues. The CDR3 region has the DNA TGTGCCAGCAGCTTGGGGGTGGGACAGGTGAACACTGAAGCTTTCTTT. Amino acids: CASSLGVGQVNTEAFF.